This T cell receptor beta chain was captured in a study of OX40 agonist ivuxolimab in advanced cancers. Whole-study findings and limits: Fewer expanded clones were found on average in CD4+ than in CD8+ T cells.

If patients had autoimmune disease history or systemic immunosuppression, they were excluded. CDR1 and CDR2 from the germline V gene are SGHTA and FQGNSA. Trimming removed 0 bases from V and 4 bases from J, with 6 bases in between. This CDR3 is 13 amino acids long. The protocol was immunoSEQ multiplex PCR, while the TCRdb copy is restricted to in-frame clones and leaves out a portion. In the table there are approximately 59,000 clones, over 70% of which are singletons. As concerns this clone: Its antigen is unidentified.

The source material was CD4+ or CD8+ T cells sorted from blood, sampled in a trial of the OX40 agonist ivuxolimab. The sequence was obtained from an adult with an advanced solid tumor such as melanoma, head and neck, liver or kidney cancer. The rearrangement uses TRBV7-2 and TRBJ1-2; perhaps TRBD1 as D (6 bases). CDR3 DNA: TGTGCCAGCAGCTTAGCAGGGGGCTATGGCTACACCTTC. The encoded protein is CASSLAGGYGYTF.